The table lists the clone carrying this T cell receptor (beta chain) with a count of one. Its antigen is currently unknown. This sample was taken from a study of T cell responses to AZD1222 COVID-19 vaccine. The repertoire was sequenced with immunoSEQ multiplex PCR; TCRdb's copy has only in-frame clones and lacks some. The table includes approximately 46,000 clones, 70% to 90% detected once. Study-level points and caveats: Receipt of two AZD1222 doses was followed by a rise in Spike-specific TCR breadth and depth.

The source material was peripheral blood, sampled 28 days after the second AZD1222 dose. The source is an adult who received the AZD1222 COVID-19 vaccine.

In DNA form, the CDR3 reads TGTGCCAGTAGTATATATTTAGACCGCGGCTACACCTTC. It codes for CASSIYLDRGYTF. The chain joins TRBV19 to TRBJ1-2; no clear D. V was cut by 2 bases and J by 8 bases, with 12 bases left in between. The CDR3 extends over 13 amino acids. The germline V gene has CDR1 LNHDA and CDR2 SQIVND (reference sequence).